Listed here are 15 T cell receptor beta chains from one sample, sequenced in a study of blood T cell repertoires in COVID-19. Assay: immunoSEQ multiplex PCR; the TCRdb copy retains only in-frame clones and omits some. The table has about 150,000 clones, about 83% seen once. Sequencing was performed on peripheral blood. These receptors all come from a woman in her sixties with COVID-19, enrolled during active disease.

For this clone: At one end the junction does not follow the germline gene, possibly because of a read error. This chain connects TRBV3-1 (or the pseudogene TRBV3-2) to TRBJ2-3; 7 bases align to TRBD2. From germline, CDR1 is LGHDT and CDR2 YNNKEL (reference sequence). The CDR3 is 14 residues long. CDR3 DNA sequence: TGTGCCACCAGCCGGAGCGGGGGCACAGATACGCAGTATTTT. Amino acid sequence: CATSRSGGTDTQYF.

This clone was recorded only once. J is TRBJ2-3 and V is TRBV18; 10 bases map to TRBD1. Germline-derived CDR1 and CDR2 are KGHSH and LQKENI. The CDR3 runs to 18 residues. The trim removed 3 bases at V and 1 base at J, leaving 10 bases unmatched. This chain's CDR3 is CASSPDRGRIGGTDTQYF. CDR3 nucleotide sequence: TGTGCCAGCTCACCCGACAGGGGGCGCATTGGTGGCACAGATACGCAGTATTTT.

The rearrangement joins TRBV5-5 to TRBJ2-7, with 10 positions matching TRBD2. After removal of 1 base from V and 4 bases from J, the junction contained 5 bases not matched to a gene. The length of the CDR3 is 15 residues. Germline V gene lookup returns CDR1 SGHKS and CDR2 YYEKEE (reference sequence). The CDR3 DNA follows: TGTGCCAGCAGCTTGATTCTAGCGGGAGTATACGAGCAGTACTTC. Protein: CASSLILAGVYEQYF.

V and J are TRBV30 and TRBJ2-2; D is possibly TRBD1 (6 bases). This CDR3 has 16 amino acids. Germline V gene lookup returns CDR1 GTSNPN and CDR2 SVGIG (reference sequence). V lost 0 bases and J lost 0, with 11 bases in between. The CDR3 DNA follows: TGTGCCTGGAGTGTACGTTCAGGGGCGAACACCGGGGAGCTGTTTTTT. This sequence encodes CAWSVRSGANTGELFF.

This sequence joins TRBV11-1 and TRBJ1-3, with D perhaps TRBD1 (6 bases). Trimming cost V 4 bases and J 0 bases, with 13 bases left between them. Germline V gene data show CDR1 as SGHAT and CDR2 as FQDESV (reference sequence). The CDR3 covers 16 residues. CDR3 nucleotides: TGTGCCAGCAGCTCCCTTGGACAGATCTCTGGAAACACCATATATTTT. As protein: CASSSLGQISGNTIYF.

The chain carries TRBV7-8 and TRBJ2-5; 9 bases fit TRBD1. V lost 6 bases and J lost 5; bases outside the gene matches: 7. The CDR3 length is 14 residues. Germline loops: CDR1 SGHVS, CDR2 FQNEAQ. Written as DNA, the CDR3 is TGTGCCAGCAGTCGGGACAGGGCAGGGGAGACCCAGTACTTC. Translation: CASSRDRAGETQYF. Full variable domain (rest looked up from reference TRBV7-8 and TRBJ2-5): GAGVSQSPRYKVAKRGQDVALRCDPISGHVSLFWYQQALGQGPEFLTYFQNEAQLDKSGLPSDRFFAERPEGSVSTLKIQRTQQEDSAVYLCASSRDRAGETQYFGPGTRLLVL.

This clone appeared a single time. The rearrangement links TRBV18 to TRBJ1-2; D gene ambiguous. The length of the CDR3 is 12 residues. Germline loops: CDR1 KGHSH, CDR2 LQKENI. The V end was cut by 5 bases, the J end by 8 bases, with 12 bases between. Written as DNA, the CDR3 is TGTGCCAGCTCAGCTGCAGTGGGCGGCTACACCTTC. As protein: CASSAAVGGYTF.

A single count supports this clone. The chain employs TRBV5-1 and TRBJ1-1; possibly TRBD1 for D (6 bases). V dropped 7 bases and J dropped 1 base, with 17 bases sitting between them. CDR1 SGHRS and CDR2 YFSETQ come from the germline V gene. The CDR3 runs to 15 residues. CDR3 in amino acids: CASGRDGTPNTEAFF. The CDR3 DNA sequence: TGCGCCAGCGGACGCGACGGGACACCGAACACTGAAGCTTTCTTT. Combining the CDR3 with reference TRBV5-1 and TRBJ1-1 gives the whole variable domain KAGVTQTPRYLIKTRGQQVTLSCSPISGHRSVSWYQQTPGQGLQFLFEYFSETQRNKGNFPGRFSGRQFSNSRSEMNVSTLELGDSALYLCASGRDGTPNTEAFFGQGTRLTVV.

In this sample, this clone turned up many times. The chain combines TRBV6-1 with TRBJ2-7, with 9 bases identical to TRBD2. Germline assignment: CDR1 MNHNS and CDR2 SASEGT. V shed 2 bases and J 3 bases; nucleotides not matched to a gene: 5. The CDR3 contains 15 residues. This CDR3 is CASSELAGPYYEQYV. The CDR3 region has the DNA TGTGCCAGCAGTGAACTAGCGGGGCCTTACTACGAGCAGTACGTC.

The gene calls are TRBV18 and TRBJ1-5; D is unresolved. The V end lost 4 bases, the J end lost 9 bases, and 10 bases lay between the germline ends. CDR3 length equals 12 residues. Per the germline V gene, CDR1 is KGHSH and CDR2 is LQKENI. CDR3 nucleotide sequence: TGTGCCAGCTCACGTTTCGAGGCGCCCCAGCATTTT. Translation gives CASSRFEAPQHF. The whole variable domain, filled in from reference TRBV18 and TRBJ1-5, reads NAGVMQNPRHLVRRRGQEARLRCSPMKGHSHVYWYRQLPEEGLKFMVYLQKENIIDESGMPKERFSAEFPKEGPSILRIQQVVRGDSAAYFCASSRFEAPQHFGDGTRLSIL.

The V gene is TRBV5-1, the J gene TRBJ2-5; TRBD2 matches at 15 bases. The germline V gene has CDR1 SGHRS and CDR2 YFSETQ. V dropped 4 bases and J dropped 2; count of bases not matched to a gene: 6. This CDR3 region has 17 residues. CDR3 coding DNA: TGCGCCAGCAGCAGGGGACTAGCGGGAGGTCCTCAAGAGACCCAGTACTTC. It specifies CASSRGLAGGPQETQYF.

The V and J genes are TRBV3-1 (or the pseudogene TRBV3-2) and TRBJ2-2; 9 nucleotides match TRBD2. Germline V gene sequence: CDR1 LGHDT, CDR2 YNNKEL (reference sequence). The CDR3 loop spans 18 amino acids. Trimming cost V 8 bases and J 2 bases; bases outside gene matches: 15. The CDR3 spells CASLRDSGGDPNTGELFF. The DNA for the CDR3 is TGTGCCAGCCTCCGGGATAGCGGGGGTGATCCAAACACCGGGGAGCTGTTTTTT.

This clone was recorded a few times. This chain connects TRBV2 to TRBJ2-7, with TRBD2 identical over 16 bases. V shed 6 bases, J shed 9 bases, and the junction held 8 bases outside the gene matches. Germline lookup yields CDR1 SNHLY and CDR2 FYNNEI. This CDR3 comprises 15 residues. CDR3 in amino acids: CASRGTSGRALWQYF. The CDR3 DNA reads as TGTGCCAGCAGGGGGACTAGCGGGAGGGCCCTATGGCAGTACTTC. The full variable domain, with the rest looked up from reference TRBV2 and TRBJ2-7, is EPEVTQTPSHQVTQMGQEVILRCVPISNHLYFYWYRQILGQKVEFLVSFYNNEISEKSEIFDDQFSVERPDGSNFTLKIRSTKLEDSAMYFCASRGTSGRALWQYFGPGTRLTVT.

The V gene is TRBV15, the J gene TRBJ1-2, with 7 bases matching TRBD1. V lost 1 base and J lost 5; bases outside the gene matches: 4. CDR1 is LNHNV, CDR2 YYDKDF, per germline (reference sequence). The CDR3 consists of 14 residues. CDR3 coding DNA: TGTGCCACCAGCAGAGCTGAGGGGGCATATGGCTACACCTTC. Its protein is CATSRAEGAYGYTF.

This chain uses TRBV25-1 with TRBJ1-5, with unresolved D. Trimming took 3 bases from V and 4 from J, leaving 7 bases between them. This CDR3 is 13 amino acids long. Germline assignment: CDR1 MGHDK and CDR2 SYGVNS. In nucleotides, the CDR3 is TGTGCCAGCAGTGAGGGCGTTAATCAGCCCCAGCATTTT. Encoded protein: CASSEGVNQPQHF.